The T cell receptor beta chain described here comes from a study of shared clonotypes between healthy human individuals. Study summary: Per-donor plates numbered three CD4 naive, three CD4 memory, two CD8 naive and one CD8 memory.

TCRdb keeps only in-frame clones here, not all; method: immunoSEQ multiplex PCR. The table lists roughly 2 million clones, 85% to 95% of them singletons. Study outcomes and limitations: The expectation was that sequencing depth would affect clonotype sharing among donors. Sample collection involved blood only; tissue repertoires are likely different. Estimated richness was generally greater in naive than memory subsets.

Naive CD8 cells lacked CD45RO, underwent positive selection for CCR7 and left out terminally differentiated effector memory CD45RA+ cells. Note on this clone: Its antigen is undetermined.

Trimming removed 3 bases from V and 3 bases from J, with 11 bases in between. CDR1 and CDR2 (germline): MDHEN, SYDVKM. The CDR3 consists of 14 residues. The clonotype originates from a man younger than 35 in good health. Sequencing used naive CD8+ T cells sorted from blood. This chain connects TRBV28 to TRBJ1-1, with D hard to call. DNA for the CDR3: TGTGCCAGCAGTTTCACCCGCAAAGACACTGAAGCTTTCTTT. It specifies CASSFTRKDTEAFF. The complete variable domain, with remaining parts taken from reference TRBV28 and TRBJ1-1, reads DVKVTQSSRYLVKRTGEKVFLECVQDMDHENMFWYRQDPGLGLRLIYFSYDVKMKEKGDIPEGYSVSREKKERFSLILESASTNQTSMYLCASSFTRKDTEAFFGQGTRLTVV.